Only a few counts were recorded for the clone carrying this T cell receptor beta chain. The antigen remains unidentified. The data originate from a study of radiotherapy plus CTLA-4 blockade in lung cancer. Overall study context: Patients showed objective responses in roughly 19% of cases and disease control in just over 30%. Whole-study results and caveats: The authors reported that early blood T cell clone dynamics, with interferon-beta, best predicted response. Clones derived from tumor TCRs expanded in blood after radiotherapy plus ipilimumab.

This CDR3 is 17 amino acids long. Trimming removed 7 bases from V and 4 bases from J, with 20 bases in between. Germline lookup yields CDR1 LNHDA and CDR2 SQIVND (reference sequence). This table comes from immunoSEQ multiplex PCR, and its TCRdb copy is limited to in-frame clones, with some not included. This repertoire shows more than 95,000 clones, 60% to 75% found once; its top ten account for around 3%. The TCR originated in a human donor with non-small cell lung cancer who had a partial response to radiotherapy plus ipilimumab. Some clones in this sample may be carry-over from other donors' samples. The source material was peripheral blood, sampled from a patient treated with radiotherapy plus ipilimumab. V gene TRBV19 combines with J gene TRBJ2-6, with D tentatively TRBD1 (6 bases). In DNA form, the CDR3 reads TGTGCCAGTACCTCCGGGACAATTGGCGTGGGGGCCAACGTCCTGACTTTC. Amino acid sequence: CASTSGTIGVGANVLTF. The variable domain in full, completed from reference TRBV19 and TRBJ2-6, reads DGGITQSPKYLFRKEGQNVTLSCEQNLNHDAMYWYRQDPGQGLRLIYYSQIVNDFQKGDIAEGYSVSREKKESFPLTVTSAQKNPTAFYLCASTSGTIGVGANVLTFGAGSRLTVL.